One and the same sample provided the 17 T cell receptor beta chains below, sequenced in a study of blood T cell repertoires in COVID-19 (TCRdb year 2020). Library construction relied on the immunoSEQ multiplex PCR assay. The table was pulled from immuneACCESS by TCRdb, which kept in-frame rearrangements only. Such tables lose some clones; where checked, under half of the loss comes from unresolved V genes, and the rest has no known cause. Here the sample has about 220,000 clones; around 81% occur a single time. Less than 2.5% of the sample lies in the top ten. The sample taken for sequencing was peripheral blood. These TCRs come from a woman aged 60-70 years with acute or convalescent COVID-19.

Here the CDR3 reads CASKGQLNTEAFF. The CDR3 nucleotides read TGTGCCAGCAAGGGACAGTTGAACACTGAAGCTTTCTTT. This chain links TRBV6-5 with TRBJ1-1, with TRBD1 matching over 7 bases. Trimming removed 7 bases from V and 0 bases from J; junction bases left unmatched: 2. CDR1 is MNHEY, CDR2 SVGAGI, per germline. This CDR3 is 13 amino acids long.

CDR3 in amino acids: CASSHRGLSTEAFF. The CDR3 DNA reads TGTGCCAGCAGCCACAGGGGGCTTAGCACTGAAGCTTTCTTT. The chain employs TRBV3-1 (or the pseudogene TRBV3-2) and TRBJ1-1, with 8 positions matching TRBD1. Germline CDR1 is LGHDT and CDR2 is YNNKEL (reference sequence). The CDR3 has 14 amino acids. The V and J ends lost 3 bases and 4 bases, in that order; junction bases with no gene match: 4.

The V gene is TRBV6-4, the J gene TRBJ1-1; tentatively, D is TRBD1 (5 bases). Germline CDR1 reads MRHNA; CDR2 reads SNTAGT. V was cut by 6 bases and J by 3 bases, with 14 bases left in between. The CDR3 totals 14 residues. CDR3 nucleotides: TGTGCCAGCAGAAGACAGCCGGATTACACTGAAGCTTTCTTT. It codes for CASRRQPDYTEAFF.

The J gene is TRBJ2-5, the V gene TRBV27; D unclear. CDR3 length: 11 amino acids. Trimming cost V 5 bases and J 5 bases, with 6 bases left between them. Germline V gene sequence: CDR1 MNHEY, CDR2 SMNVEV (reference sequence). CDR3 nucleotides: TGTGCCAGCAGTACCGGGGAGACCCAGTACTTC. Protein product: CASSTGETQYF.

This clone occurred a few times. The chain recombines TRBV7-2 with TRBJ1-5, with D unresolved. The CDR3 is 15 residues long. V lost 2 bases and J lost 2, with 10 bases in between. In germline, CDR1 is SGHTA, CDR2 FQGNSA. CDR3 sequence: CASSLRGTGNQPQHF. The CDR3 DNA reads as TGTGCCAGCAGCTTACGCGGTACGGGCAATCAGCCCCAGCATTTT.

The chain employs TRBV9 and TRBJ2-1; 7 nucleotides line up with TRBD2. From germline, CDR1 is SGDLS and CDR2 YYNGEE. The V and J ends lost 0 bases and 10 bases, in that order; junction bases with no gene match: 1. There are 12 residues in the CDR3. The chain's CDR3 is CASSVDSGEQFF. CDR3 sequence (DNA): TGTGCCAGCAGCGTAGATAGCGGGGAGCAGTTCTTC.

The chain joins TRBV18 to TRBJ1-6, with 9 positions matching TRBD1. CDR1 KGHSH and CDR2 LQKENI come from the germline V gene. J was trimmed by 9 bases and V by 3 bases; bases with no gene match: 3. The CDR3 covers 14 residues. In nucleotides, the CDR3 is TGTGCCAGCTCACCCGGGACAGGGAGTTCACCCCTCCACTTT. Its protein is CASSPGTGSSPLHF.

The rearrangement uses TRBV5-1 and TRBJ2-7, with 10 bases fitting TRBD2. The CDR3 covers 17 residues. CDR1 and CDR2 from the germline V gene are SGHRS and YFSETQ. J gave up 7 bases and V 0 bases, and 13 bases lay outside the gene matches. The CDR3 coding sequence is TGCGCCAGCAGCTTGGTACCTAGCGGGGGCTCGGGGGGAGAGCAGTACTTC. Residues: CASSLVPSGGSGGEQYF.

This clone was detected only a few times. This chain connects TRBV6-1 to TRBJ1-3; D uncertain. Trimming removed 0 bases from V and 1 base from J, with 7 bases in between. The CDR3 is 15 residues long. Germline values: CDR1 MNHNS, CDR2 SASEGT. In DNA, the CDR3 is TGTGCCAGCAGTGAAGCGGCAGCGTCTGGAAACACCATATATTTT. The encoded protein is CASSEAAASGNTIYF.

A note on this clone: This sample includes further DNA sequences coding for the same CDR3. The chain uses TRBV27 and TRBJ2-7, with 11 bases fitting TRBD1. CDR3 length: 15 residues. From germline, CDR1 is MNHEY and CDR2 SMNVEV (reference sequence). Germline trimming cut 2 bases from V and 4 bases from J; bases unmatched to any gene: 4. The CDR3 DNA follows: TGTGCCAGCAGTTTAACGGGGACAGGGGGGTACGAGCAGTACTTC. This encodes CASSLTGTGGYEQYF.

The chain recombines TRBV19 with TRBJ1-5; D unclear. Trimming removed 7 bases from V and 7 bases from J, with 20 bases in between. Germline V lookup: CDR1 LNHDA, CDR2 SQIVND (reference sequence). CDR3 length equals 15 residues. The CDR3 reads CASTSHGGFSQPQHF. The CDR3 bases are TGTGCCAGTACCTCCCACGGAGGGTTTTCCCAGCCCCAGCATTTT.

V and J are TRBV6-5 and TRBJ1-3; D remains unclear. The V end was cut by 7 bases, the J end by 2 bases, with 6 bases between. Germline CDR1 and CDR2: MNHEY and SVGAGI. There are 12 residues in the CDR3. CDR3 protein: CASNQAGNTIYF. CDR3 DNA: TGTGCCAGCAATCAGGCTGGAAACACCATATATTTT.

This chain uses TRBV6-5 with TRBJ1-6; 9 bases are a match to TRBD1. Germline CDR1 is MNHEY and CDR2 is SVGAGI. This CDR3 has 15 amino acids. The ends lost 6 bases at V and 9 bases at J; junction bases unmatched: 9. This CDR3 is CASRYQGQGGSPLHF. The CDR3 nucleotides are TGTGCCAGCAGGTACCAGGGACAGGGAGGTTCACCCCTCCACTTT.

The chain recombines TRBV6-5 with TRBJ1-5, with 8 bases fitting TRBD1. Per the germline V gene, CDR1 is MNHEY and CDR2 is SVGAGI. This CDR3 is built from 13 residues. The V gene end was trimmed by 6 bases and the J gene end by 7 bases; junction bases not matched to a gene: 5. CDR3: CASSSGQGQPQHF. CDR3 DNA sequence: TGTGCCAGCAGCTCCGGACAGGGCCAGCCCCAGCATTTT.

The V call is TRBV11-2, the J call TRBJ1-5, with TRBD1 identical over 10 bases. CDR3 length: 16 residues. The germline V gene encodes CDR1 SGHAT and CDR2 FQNNGV. Trimming at V came to 5 bases and at J to 2 bases, leaving 6 bases not matched to a gene. Here the CDR3 DNA reads TGTGCCAGCAGCCCCGGGACAGGGGTTCGCAATCAGCCCCAGCATTTT. It codes for CASSPGTGVRNQPQHF.

This clone was counted many times. The rearrangement joins TRBV4-2 to TRBJ1-2; maybe TRBD1 (5 bases). Trimming stripped 0 bases from V and 8 bases from J, with 19 bases between. The germline V gene has CDR1 LGHNA and CDR2 YNFKEQ. The length of the CDR3 is 16 residues. This chain's CDR3 is CASSQDFPGVSHGYTF. CDR3 coding DNA: TGTGCCAGCAGCCAAGATTTTCCGGGGGTGAGCCACGGCTACACCTTC.

This chain joins TRBV4-1 and TRBJ1-3; D ambiguous. Germline values: CDR1 MGHRA, CDR2 YSYEKL. The CDR3 runs to 10 residues. The ends were cut back, 9 bases at V and 9 bases at J, with 9 bases in the middle. The CDR3 DNA reads as TGCGCCAGGACCTCAGGCACCATATATTTT. Protein: CARTSGTIYF.